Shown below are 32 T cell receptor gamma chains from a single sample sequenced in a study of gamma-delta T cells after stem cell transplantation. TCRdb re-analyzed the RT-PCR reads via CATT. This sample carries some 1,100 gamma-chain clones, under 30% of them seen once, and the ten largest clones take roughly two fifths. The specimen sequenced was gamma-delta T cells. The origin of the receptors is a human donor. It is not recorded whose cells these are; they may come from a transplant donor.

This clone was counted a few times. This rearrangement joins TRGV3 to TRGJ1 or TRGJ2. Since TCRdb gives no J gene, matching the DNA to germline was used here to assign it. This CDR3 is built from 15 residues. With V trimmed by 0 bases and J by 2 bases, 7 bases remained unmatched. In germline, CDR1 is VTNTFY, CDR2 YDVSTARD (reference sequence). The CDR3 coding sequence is TGTGCCACCTGGGACAGGGTGGCTGATTATTATAAGAAACTCTTT. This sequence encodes CATWDRVADYYKKLF.

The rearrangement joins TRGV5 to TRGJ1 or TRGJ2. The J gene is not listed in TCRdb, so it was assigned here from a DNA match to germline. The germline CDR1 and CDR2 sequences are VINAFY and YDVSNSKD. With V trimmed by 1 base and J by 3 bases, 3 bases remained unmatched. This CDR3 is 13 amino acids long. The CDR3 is CATWDSPYYKKLF. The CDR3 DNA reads TGTGCCACCTGGGACAGCCCTTATTATAAGAAACTCTTT.

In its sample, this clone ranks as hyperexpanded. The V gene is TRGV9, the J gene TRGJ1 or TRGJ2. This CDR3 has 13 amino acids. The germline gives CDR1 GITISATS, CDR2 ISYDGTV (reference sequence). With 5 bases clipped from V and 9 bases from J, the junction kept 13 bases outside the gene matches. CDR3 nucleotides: TGTGCCTTGTGGGGCCCCGGATTGGGTAAGAAACTCTTT. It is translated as CALWGPGLGKKLF.

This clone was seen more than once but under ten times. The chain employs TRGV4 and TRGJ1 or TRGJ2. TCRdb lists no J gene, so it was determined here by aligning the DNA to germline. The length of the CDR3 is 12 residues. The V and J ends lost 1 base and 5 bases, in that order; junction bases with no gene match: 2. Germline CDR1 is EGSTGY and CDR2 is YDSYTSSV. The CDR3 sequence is CATWDGDYKKLF. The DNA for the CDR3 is TGTGCCACCTGGGATGGAGATTATAAGAAACTCTTT.

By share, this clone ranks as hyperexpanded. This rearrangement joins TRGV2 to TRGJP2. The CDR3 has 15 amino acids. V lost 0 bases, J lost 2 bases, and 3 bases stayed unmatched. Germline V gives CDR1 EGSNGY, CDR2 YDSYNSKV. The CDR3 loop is CATWDGGSSDWIKTF. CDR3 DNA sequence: TGTGCCACCTGGGACGGGGGAAGTAGTGATTGGATCAAGACGTTT.

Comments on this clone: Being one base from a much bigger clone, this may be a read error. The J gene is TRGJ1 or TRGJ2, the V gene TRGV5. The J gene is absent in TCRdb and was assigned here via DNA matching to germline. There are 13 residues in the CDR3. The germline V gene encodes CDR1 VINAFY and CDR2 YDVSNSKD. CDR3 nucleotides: TGTGCCGCCTGGGACGGTCCGGGTTATAAGAAACTCTTT. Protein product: CAAWDGPGYKKLF.

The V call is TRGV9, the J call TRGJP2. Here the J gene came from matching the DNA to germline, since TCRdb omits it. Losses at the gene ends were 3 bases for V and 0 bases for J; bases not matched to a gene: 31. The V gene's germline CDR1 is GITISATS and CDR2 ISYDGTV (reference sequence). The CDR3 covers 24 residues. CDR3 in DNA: TGTGCCTTGTGGGAGTTCCCAAAGCAGGGTCTTTCCATCCCCACGTATAGTAGTGATTGGATCAAGACGTTT. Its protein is CALWEFPKQGLSIPTYSSDWIKTF.

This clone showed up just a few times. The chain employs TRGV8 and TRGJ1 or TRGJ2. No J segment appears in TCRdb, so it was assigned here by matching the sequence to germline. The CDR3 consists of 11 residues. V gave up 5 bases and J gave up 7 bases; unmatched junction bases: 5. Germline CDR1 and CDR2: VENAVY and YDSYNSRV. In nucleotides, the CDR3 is TGTGCCACCTGGGTCTCCTATAAGAAACTCTTT. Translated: CATWVSYKKLF.

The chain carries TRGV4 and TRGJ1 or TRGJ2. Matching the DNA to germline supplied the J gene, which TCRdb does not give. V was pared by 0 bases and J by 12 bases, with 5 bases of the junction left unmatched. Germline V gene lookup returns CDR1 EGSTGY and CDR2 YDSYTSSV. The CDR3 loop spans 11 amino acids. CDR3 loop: CATWDGLGKLF. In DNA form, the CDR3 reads TGTGCCACCTGGGATGGGCTAGGGAAACTCTTT.

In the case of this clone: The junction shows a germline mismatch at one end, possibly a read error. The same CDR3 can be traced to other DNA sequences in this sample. The CDR3 nucleotides read TGCGCCTTGTGGGATTCAAACGGTTATAAGAAACTCTTT. This codes for CALWDSNGYKKLF. The V call is TRGV9, the J call TRGJ1 or TRGJ2. The J gene was not available in TCRdb and was assigned here by matching the DNA to germline segments. Germline V gene sequence: CDR1 GITISATS, CDR2 ISYDGTV (reference sequence). This CDR3 has 13 amino acids.

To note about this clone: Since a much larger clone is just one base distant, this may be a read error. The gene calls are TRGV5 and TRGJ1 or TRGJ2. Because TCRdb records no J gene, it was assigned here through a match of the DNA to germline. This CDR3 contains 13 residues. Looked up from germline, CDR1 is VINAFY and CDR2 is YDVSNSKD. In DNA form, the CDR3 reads TGTGCCACCCGGGACCTGAATTATTATAAGAAACTCTTT. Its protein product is CATRDLNYYKKLF.

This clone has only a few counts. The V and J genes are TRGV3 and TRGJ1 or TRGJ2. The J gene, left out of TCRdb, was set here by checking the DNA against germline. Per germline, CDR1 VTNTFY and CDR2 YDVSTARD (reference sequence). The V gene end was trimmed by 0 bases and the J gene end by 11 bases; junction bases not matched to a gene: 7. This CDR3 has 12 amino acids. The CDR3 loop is CATWDRPKEKLF. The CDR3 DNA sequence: TGTGCCACCTGGGACAGGCCAAAGGAGAAACTCTTT.

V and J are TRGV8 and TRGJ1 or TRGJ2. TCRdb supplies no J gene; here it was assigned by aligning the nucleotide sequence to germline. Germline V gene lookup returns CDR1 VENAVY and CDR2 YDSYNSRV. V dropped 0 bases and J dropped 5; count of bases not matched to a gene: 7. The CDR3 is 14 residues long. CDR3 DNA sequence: TGTGCCACCTGGGATAGGGCGATCAATTATAAGAAACTCTTT. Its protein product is CATWDRAINYKKLF.

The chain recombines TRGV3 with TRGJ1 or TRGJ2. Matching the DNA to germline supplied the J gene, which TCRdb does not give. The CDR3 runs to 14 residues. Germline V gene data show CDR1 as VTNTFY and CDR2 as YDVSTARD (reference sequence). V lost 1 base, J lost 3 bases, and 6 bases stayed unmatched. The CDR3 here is CATWDSVFYYKKLF. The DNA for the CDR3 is TGTGCCACCTGGGACAGCGTTTTTTATTATAAGAAACTCTTT.

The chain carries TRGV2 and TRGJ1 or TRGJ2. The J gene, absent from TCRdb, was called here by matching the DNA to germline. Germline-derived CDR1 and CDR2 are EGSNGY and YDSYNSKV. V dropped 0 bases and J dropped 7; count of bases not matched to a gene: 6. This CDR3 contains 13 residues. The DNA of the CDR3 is TGTGCCACCTGGGACGGGTGGGGGTATAAGAAACTCTTT. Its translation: CATWDGWGYKKLF.

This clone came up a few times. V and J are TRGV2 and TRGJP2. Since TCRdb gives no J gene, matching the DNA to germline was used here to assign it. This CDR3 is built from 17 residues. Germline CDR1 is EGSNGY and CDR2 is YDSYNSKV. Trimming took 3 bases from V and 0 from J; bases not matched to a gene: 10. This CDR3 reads CATWDLQRDSSDWIKTF. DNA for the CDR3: TGTGCCACCTGGGACCTCCAACGGGATAGTAGTGATTGGATCAAGACGTTT.

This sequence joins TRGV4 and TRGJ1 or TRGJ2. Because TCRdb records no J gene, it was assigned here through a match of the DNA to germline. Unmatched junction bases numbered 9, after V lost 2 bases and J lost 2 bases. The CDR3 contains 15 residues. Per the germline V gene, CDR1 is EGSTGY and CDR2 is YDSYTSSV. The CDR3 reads CATWDVSADYYKKLF. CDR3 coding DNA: TGTGCCACCTGGGATGTCTCGGCGGATTATTATAAGAAACTCTTT.

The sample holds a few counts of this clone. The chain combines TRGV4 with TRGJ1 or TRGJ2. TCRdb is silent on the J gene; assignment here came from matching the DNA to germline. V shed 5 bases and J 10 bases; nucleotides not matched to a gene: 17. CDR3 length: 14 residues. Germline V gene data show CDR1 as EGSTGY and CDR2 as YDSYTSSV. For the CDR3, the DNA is TGTGCCACCTGGGCCGACCCCAGAACATCAAAGAAACTCTTT. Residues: CATWADPRTSKKLF.

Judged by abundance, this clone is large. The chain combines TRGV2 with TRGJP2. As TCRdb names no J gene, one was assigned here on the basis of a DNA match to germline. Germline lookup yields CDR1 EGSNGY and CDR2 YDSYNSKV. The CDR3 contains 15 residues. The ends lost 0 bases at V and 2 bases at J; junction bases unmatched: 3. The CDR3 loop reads CATWDGPSSDWIKTF. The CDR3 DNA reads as TGTGCCACCTGGGACGGGCCCAGTAGTGATTGGATCAAGACGTTT.

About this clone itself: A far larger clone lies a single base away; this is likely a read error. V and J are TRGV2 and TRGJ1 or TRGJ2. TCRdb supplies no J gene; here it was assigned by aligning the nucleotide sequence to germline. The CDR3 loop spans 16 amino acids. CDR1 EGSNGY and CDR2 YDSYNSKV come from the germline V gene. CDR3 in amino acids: CAAWDGHRGIYYKKLF. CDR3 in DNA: TGTGCCGCCTGGGACGGGCACCGGGGTATTTATTATAAGAAACTCTTT.

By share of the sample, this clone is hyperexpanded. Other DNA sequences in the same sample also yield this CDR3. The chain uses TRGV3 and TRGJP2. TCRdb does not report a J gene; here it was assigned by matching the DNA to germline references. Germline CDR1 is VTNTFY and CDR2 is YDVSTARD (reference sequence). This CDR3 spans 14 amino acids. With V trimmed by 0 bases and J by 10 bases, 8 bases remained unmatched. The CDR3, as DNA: TGTGCCACCTGGGACAGGCAGGAAGGTTGGATCAAGACGTTT. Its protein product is CATWDRQEGWIKTF.

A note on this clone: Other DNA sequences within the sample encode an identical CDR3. The CDR3 region has the DNA TGTGCCACCTGGGGTCTTTTGAAACTCTTT. It codes for CATWGLLKLF. J is TRGJ1 or TRGJ2 and V is TRGV3. TCRdb supplies no J gene; here it was assigned by aligning the nucleotide sequence to germline. The CDR3 extends over 10 amino acids. Germline lookup yields CDR1 VTNTFY and CDR2 YDVSTARD (reference sequence). The ends lost 5 bases at V and 12 bases at J; junction bases unmatched: 7.

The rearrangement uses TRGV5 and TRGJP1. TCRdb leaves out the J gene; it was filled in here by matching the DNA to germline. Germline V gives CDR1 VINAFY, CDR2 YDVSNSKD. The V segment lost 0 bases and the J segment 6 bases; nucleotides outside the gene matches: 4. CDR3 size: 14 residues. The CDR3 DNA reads TGTGCCACCTGGGACAGGCACCCTGGTTGGTTCAAGATATTT. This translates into CATWDRHPGWFKIF.

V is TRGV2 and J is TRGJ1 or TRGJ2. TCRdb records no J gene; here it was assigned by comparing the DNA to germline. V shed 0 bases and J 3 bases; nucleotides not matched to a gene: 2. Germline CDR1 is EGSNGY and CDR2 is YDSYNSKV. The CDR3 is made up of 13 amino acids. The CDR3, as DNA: TGTGCCACCTGGGACGGGGTTTATTATAAGAAACTCTTT. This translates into CATWDGVYYKKLF.

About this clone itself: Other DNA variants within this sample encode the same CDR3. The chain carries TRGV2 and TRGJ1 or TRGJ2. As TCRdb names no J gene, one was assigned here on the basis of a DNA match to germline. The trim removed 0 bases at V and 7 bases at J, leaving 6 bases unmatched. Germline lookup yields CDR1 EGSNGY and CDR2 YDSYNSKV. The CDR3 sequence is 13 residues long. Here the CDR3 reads CATWDGPGYKKLF. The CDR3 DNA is TGTGCCACCTGGGACGGGCCCGGGTATAAGAAACTCTTT.

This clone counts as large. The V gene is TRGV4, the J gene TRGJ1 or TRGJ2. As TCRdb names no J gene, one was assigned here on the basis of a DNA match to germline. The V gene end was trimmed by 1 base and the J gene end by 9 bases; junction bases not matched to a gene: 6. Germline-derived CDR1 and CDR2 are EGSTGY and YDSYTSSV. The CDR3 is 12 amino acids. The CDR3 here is CATWDGLFKKLF. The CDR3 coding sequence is TGTGCCACCTGGGATGGCCTTTTTAAGAAACTCTTT.

The DNA for the CDR3 is TGTGCCTTGTGGGAGGAGAATCAAGAGTTGGGCAAAAAAATCAAGGTATTT. It is translated as CALWEENQELGKKIKVF. The chain couples TRGV9 to TRGJP. Germline matching of the DNA provided the J gene here, since TCRdb leaves it blank. This CDR3 spans 17 amino acids. V lost 2 bases, J lost 4 bases, and 5 bases stayed unmatched. Germline lookup yields CDR1 GITISATS and CDR2 ISYDGTV (reference sequence).

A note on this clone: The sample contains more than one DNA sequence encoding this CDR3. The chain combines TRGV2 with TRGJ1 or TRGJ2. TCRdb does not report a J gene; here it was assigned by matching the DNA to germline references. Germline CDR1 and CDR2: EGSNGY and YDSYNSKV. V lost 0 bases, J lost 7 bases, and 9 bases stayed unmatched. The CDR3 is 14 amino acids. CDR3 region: CATWDGLFEYKKLF. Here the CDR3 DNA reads TGTGCCACCTGGGACGGGCTATTTGAATATAAGAAACTCTTT.

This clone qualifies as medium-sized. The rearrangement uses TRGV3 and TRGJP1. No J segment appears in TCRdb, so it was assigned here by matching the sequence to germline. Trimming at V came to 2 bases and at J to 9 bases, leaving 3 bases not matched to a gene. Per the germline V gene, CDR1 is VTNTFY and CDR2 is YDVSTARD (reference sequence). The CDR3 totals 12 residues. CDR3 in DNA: TGTGCCACCTGGGACAAAAGTTGGTTCAAGATATTT. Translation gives CATWDKSWFKIF.

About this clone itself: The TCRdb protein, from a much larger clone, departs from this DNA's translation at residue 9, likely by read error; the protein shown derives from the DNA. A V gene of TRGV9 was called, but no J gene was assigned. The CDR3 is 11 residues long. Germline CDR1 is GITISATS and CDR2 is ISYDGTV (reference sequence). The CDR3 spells CALWEVQKELF. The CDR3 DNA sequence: TGTGCCTTGTGGGAGGTGCAGAAGGAACTCTTT.

CDR3 nucleotide sequence: TGTGCCACCTGGGACGGGCGGGCTTATAAGAAACTCTTT. It translates to CATWDGRAYKKLF. The rearrangement joins TRGV2 to TRGJ1 or TRGJ2. Germline matching of the DNA provided the J gene here, since TCRdb leaves it blank. The J segment lost 6 bases and the V segment lost 0 bases, leaving 5 bases of the junction unmatched. The CDR3 is made up of 13 amino acids. Germline lookup yields CDR1 EGSNGY and CDR2 YDSYNSKV.

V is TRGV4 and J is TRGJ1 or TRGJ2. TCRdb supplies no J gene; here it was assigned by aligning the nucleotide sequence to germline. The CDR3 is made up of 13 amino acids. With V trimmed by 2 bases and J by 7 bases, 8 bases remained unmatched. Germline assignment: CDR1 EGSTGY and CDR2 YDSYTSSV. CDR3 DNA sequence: TGTGCCACCTGGGATGAAGTTGGGTATAAGAAACTCTTT. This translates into CATWDEVGYKKLF.